This TCR beta chain stems from a study of T cell repertoires in cytomegalovirus infection. Study details: Based on public TCR beta signatures, there were indications of CMV infection and of a matching HLA type.

This CDR3 contains 16 residues. Looked up from germline, CDR1 is SEHNR and CDR2 is FQNEAQ (reference sequence). The junction had 10 bases not matched to a gene; V was cut back by 3 bases and J by 3 bases. Via MiXCR, TCRdb re-called the reads, giving one row per CDR3 protein. Seen here are roughly 200,000 distinct CDR3 sequences, approximately 18% observed once, and the top ten hold about 25%. Input material: CD8+ T cells from PBMCs. The TCR comes from a human donor in good health (CMV status not recorded). Some clones in this sample may be carry-over from other donors' samples. J is TRBJ1-2 and V is TRBV7-9; 7 bases are a match to TRBD1. The CDR3 DNA sequence: TGTGCCAGCAGCTTTACTACCCAGGGGGGTGACTATGGCTACACCTTC. Amino acids: CASSFTTQGGDYGYTF.